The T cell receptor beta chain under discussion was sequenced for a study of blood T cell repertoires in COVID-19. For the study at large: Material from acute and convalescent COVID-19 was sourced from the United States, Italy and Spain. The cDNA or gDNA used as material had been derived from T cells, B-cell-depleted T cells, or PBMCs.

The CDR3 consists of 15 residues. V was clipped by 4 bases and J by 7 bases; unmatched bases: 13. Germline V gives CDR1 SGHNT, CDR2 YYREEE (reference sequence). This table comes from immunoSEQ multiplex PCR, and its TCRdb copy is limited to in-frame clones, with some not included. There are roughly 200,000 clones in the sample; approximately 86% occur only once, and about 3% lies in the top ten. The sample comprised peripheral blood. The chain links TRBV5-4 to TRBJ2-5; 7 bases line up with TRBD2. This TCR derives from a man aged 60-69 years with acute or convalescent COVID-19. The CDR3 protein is CASSLRRGSRMTQYF. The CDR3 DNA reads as TGTGCCAGCAGCCTCAGGCGGGGGAGCCGCATGACCCAGTACTTC.